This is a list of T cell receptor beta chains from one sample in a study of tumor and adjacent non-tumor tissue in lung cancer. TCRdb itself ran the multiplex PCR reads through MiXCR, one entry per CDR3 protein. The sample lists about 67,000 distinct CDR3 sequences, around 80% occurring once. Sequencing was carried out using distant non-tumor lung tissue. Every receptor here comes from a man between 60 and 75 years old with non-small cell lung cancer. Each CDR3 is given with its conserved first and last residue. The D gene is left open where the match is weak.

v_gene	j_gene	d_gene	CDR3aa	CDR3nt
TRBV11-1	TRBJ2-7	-	CASSLNIYSEQYF	TGTGCCAGTAGCTTAAATATTTACAGTGAGCAGTACTTC
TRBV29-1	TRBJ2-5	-	CSVETGLQETQYF	TGCAGCGTTGAGACAGGTCTACAAGAGACCCAATACTTC
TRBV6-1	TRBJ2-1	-	CASSSGFEQFF	TGTGCTAGCAGCTCAGGGTTCGAGCAGTTCTTC
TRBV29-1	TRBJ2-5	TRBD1	CSVIVQGRVWETQYF	TGCAGCGTCATCGTACAGGGGCGCGTATGGGAGACCCAGTACTTC
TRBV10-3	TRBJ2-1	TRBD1	CTISESQGARDNEQFF	TGTACCATCAGTGAGTCACAGGGGGCTCGAGACAATGAGCAGTTCTTC
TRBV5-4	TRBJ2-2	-	CGSSSRTVNTRELFF	TGTGGCAGCAGCTCCCGGACGGTTAACACCAGGGAGCTGTTTTTT
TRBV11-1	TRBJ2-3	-	CASSSVLADGTDTQYF	TGCGCCAGCAGCTCCGTGCTAGCAGATGGCACAGATACACAGTATTTT
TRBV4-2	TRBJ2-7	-	CASSPTVGMDEQYF	TGTGCCAGCAGCCCTACAGTGGGTATGGACGAGCAGTACTTC
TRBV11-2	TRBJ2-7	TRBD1	CASSLNKERRQGPYEQYF	TGTGCCAGCAGCTTAAATAAAGAACGGAGACAGGGCCCCTACGAGCAGTATTTC
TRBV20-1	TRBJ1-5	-	CSASGDIRNRPQHF	TGCAGTGCTAGTGGGGACATTAGGAATCGGCCCCAGCATTTT
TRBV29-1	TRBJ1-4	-	CSVEVGGGELFF	TGCAGCGTTGAAGTCGGGGGCGGTGAACTGTTTTTT
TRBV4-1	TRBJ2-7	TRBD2	CSSSPLAGAGYEQYF	TGCTCCAGCAGCCCGTTAGCGGGAGCGGGATACGAGCAGTACTTC
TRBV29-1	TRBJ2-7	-	CSVVGAKYEQYF	TGCAGCGTTGTCGGCGCCAAATACGAACAGTACTTC
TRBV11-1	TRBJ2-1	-	CASSIDTYSTNEQFF	TGTGCCAGCAGCATCGACACTTACAGCACCAATGAGCAGTTCTTC
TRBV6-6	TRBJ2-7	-	CASSDVYEQYF	TGTGCCAGCAGCGACGTCTACGAGCAGTACTTC